Below are 17 T cell receptor beta chains sequenced from a single sample in a study of radiotherapy plus CTLA-4 blockade in lung cancer. The data were produced by immunoSEQ multiplex PCR, yet TCRdb's version contains in-frame clones alone and is incomplete. The sample holds around 70,000 clones, approximately 76% seen once. This specimen consisted of peripheral blood, obtained from a patient treated with radiotherapy plus ipilimumab. The receptors here all came from a human donor with non-small cell lung cancer whose response to radiotherapy plus ipilimumab could not be evaluated. Some clones in this sample may be carry-over from other donors' samples.

The chain recombines TRBV7-6 with TRBJ2-7, with unresolved D. The CDR3 spans 14 residues. CDR1 and CDR2 from the germline V gene are SGHVS and FNYEAQ. With 1 base removed from V and 3 bases from J, the gap between germline ends came to 10 bases. DNA of the CDR3: TGTGCCAGCAGCTTAGGTTCAGGAAACTACGAGCAGTACTTC. Amino acid sequence: CASSLGSGNYEQYF.

The chain recombines TRBV28 with TRBJ2-7, with 8 bases aligning to TRBD1. From germline, CDR1 is MDHEN and CDR2 SYDVKM. V was clipped by 5 bases and J by 3 bases; unmatched bases: 9. CDR3 length: 15 amino acids. This chain's CDR3 is CASSPPGQVLYEQYF. The CDR3 nucleotides are TGTGCCAGCAGTCCCCCGGGACAGGTTCTCTACGAGCAGTACTTC.

This clone is a singleton in its sample. This chain links TRBV15 with TRBJ2-2, with TRBD1 matching over 8 bases. Trimming cost V 5 bases and J 6 bases; bases outside gene matches: 5. CDR1 and CDR2 from the germline V gene are LNHNV and YYDKDF (reference sequence). This CDR3 is built from 14 residues. In nucleotides, the CDR3 is TGTGCCACCAGCGTGGACAGGGTCCCCGGGGAGCTGTTTTTT. Translation: CATSVDRVPGELFF.

The chain combines TRBV7-9 with TRBJ2-1; TRBD2 aligns across 8 bases. The junction had 2 bases not matched to a gene; V was cut back by 0 bases and J by 4 bases. CDR1 SEHNR and CDR2 FQNEAQ come from the germline V gene (reference sequence). The CDR3 runs 15 residues. CDR3 in DNA: TGTGCCAGCAGCTTAGCCGCGGGGGGTTACAATGAGCAGTTCTTC. Protein: CASSLAAGGYNEQFF.

This clone was counted a single time. This chain connects TRBV7-2 to TRBJ2-5; 12 nucleotides align to TRBD2. Germline V gives CDR1 SGHTA, CDR2 FQGNSA. Trimming at V came to 5 bases and at J to 5 bases, leaving 9 bases not matched to a gene. This CDR3 has 16 amino acids. This CDR3 reads CASSPGLAGRVETQYF. CDR3 sequence (DNA): TGTGCCAGCAGCCCCGGACTAGCGGGGCGGGTGGAGACCCAGTACTTC.

The chain is built from TRBV6-5 and TRBJ2-5, with 9 bases lining up with TRBD1. V was clipped by 6 bases and J by 5 bases; unmatched bases: 7. This CDR3 contains 14 residues. Per the germline V gene, CDR1 is MNHEY and CDR2 is SVGAGI. CDR3 protein: CASSLWTGVETQYF. The CDR3 DNA follows: TGTGCCAGCAGCCTCTGGACAGGGGTGGAGACCCAGTACTTC.

The chain has TRBV7-8 and TRBJ2-7, with 8 bases identical to TRBD1. Germline lookup yields CDR1 SGHVS and CDR2 FQNEAQ. The trim removed 0 bases at V and 2 bases at J, leaving 3 bases unmatched. The CDR3 is 15 amino acids. The CDR3 here is CASSLAEDRAYEQYF. CDR3 DNA: TGTGCCAGCAGCTTAGCCGAGGACAGGGCCTACGAGCAGTACTTC.

This chain joins TRBV9 and TRBJ1-2; 9 positions agree with TRBD1. The CDR3 sequence is 15 residues long. The J segment lost 5 bases and the V segment lost 0 bases, leaving 5 bases of the junction unmatched. Per the germline V gene, CDR1 is SGDLS and CDR2 is YYNGEE. The CDR3 protein is CASSVGGTGIYGYTF. DNA for the CDR3: TGTGCCAGCAGCGTAGGGGGGACAGGGATTTATGGCTACACCTTC.

Only one count was recorded for this clone. The rearrangement uses TRBV18 and TRBJ2-6; D perhaps matches TRBD1 (5 bases). The ends were cut back, 3 bases at V and 0 bases at J, with 12 bases in the middle. CDR1 KGHSH and CDR2 LQKENI come from the germline V gene. The CDR3 consists of 17 residues. CDR3 in amino acids: CASSPSADISGANVLTF. The CDR3 coding sequence is TGTGCCAGCTCACCCTCTGCGGACATCTCTGGGGCCAACGTCCTGACTTTC. Drawing the rest from reference TRBV18 and TRBJ2-6, the complete variable domain is NAGVMQNPRHLVRRRGQEARLRCSPMKGHSHVYWYRQLPEEGLKFMVYLQKENIIDESGMPKERFSAEFPKEGPSILRIQQVVRGDSAAYFCASSPSADISGANVLTFGAGSRLTVL.

The chain recombines TRBV5-4 with TRBJ1-2, with TRBD1 identical over 7 bases. This CDR3 is built from 13 residues. Germline V CDR1 and CDR2: SGHNT, YYREEE (reference sequence). Trimming at V came to 4 bases and at J to 8 bases, leaving 8 bases not matched to a gene. CDR3 in amino acids: CASSVAGGRGYTF. The CDR3 nucleotides are TGTGCCAGCAGCGTAGCAGGGGGTCGCGGCTACACCTTC. Complete variable domain (other parts from reference TRBV5-4 and TRBJ1-2): ETGVTQSPTHLIKTRGQQVTLRCSSQSGHNTVSWYQQALGQGPQFIFQYYREEENGRGNFPPRFSGLQFPNYSSELNVNALELDDSALYLCASSVAGGRGYTFGSGTRLTVV.

The genes are TRBV2 and TRBJ2-2; no clear D gene. The CDR3 runs 15 residues. Trimming removed 2 bases from V and 5 bases from J, with 12 bases in between. CDR1 and CDR2 (germline): SNHLY, FYNNEI. The CDR3 DNA reads TGTGCCAGCAGTGAACTATCCCCGGTGACCGGGGAGCTGTTTTTT. Translation gives CASSELSPVTGELFF.

The chain uses TRBV7-9 and TRBJ1-4; 9 nucleotides line up with TRBD1. Per germline, CDR1 SEHNR and CDR2 FQNEAQ (reference sequence). The CDR3 totals 15 residues. The V and J ends lost 4 bases and 4 bases, in that order; junction bases with no gene match: 4. CDR3 nucleotides: TGTGCCAGCAGCTGGACAGGGGAGTTTAATGAAAAACTGTTTTTT. As protein: CASSWTGEFNEKLFF.

The chain uses TRBV5-4 and TRBJ2-1; 7 bases match TRBD2. The trim removed 2 bases at V and 5 bases at J, leaving 7 bases unmatched. The CDR3 spans 15 residues. Germline assignment: CDR1 SGHNT and CDR2 YYREEE (reference sequence). CDR3: CASSFSAGRDNEQFF. DNA of the CDR3: TGTGCCAGCAGCTTTTCGGCGGGGAGGGACAATGAGCAGTTCTTC.

To note about this clone: This is likely a read error, given that the CDR3 carries no conserved phenylalanine or tryptophan at its end. This chain connects TRBV9 to TRBJ1-2, with no clear D. Trimming cost V 6 bases and J 4 bases, with 16 bases left between them. CDR3 size: 14 residues. Germline V gene sequence: CDR1 SGDLS, CDR2 YYNGEE. The CDR3 DNA follows: TGTGCCAGCACCCCGGCGGGAACCGTCTATGGCTACACCCTC. The encoded protein is CASTPAGTVYGYTL.

The V gene is TRBV9, the J gene TRBJ2-1, with a possible D match to TRBD1 (6 bases). The CDR3 is made up of 14 amino acids. V was shortened by 5 bases and J by 3 bases, with 12 bases between the two germline ends. In germline, CDR1 is SGDLS, CDR2 YYNGEE. CDR3 sequence: CASSKAGVYNEQFF. The CDR3 bases are TGTGCCAGCAGTAAGGCAGGGGTCTACAATGAGCAGTTCTTC. The full variable domain, rest sourced from reference TRBV9 and TRBJ2-1, is DSGVTQTPKHLITATGQRVTLRCSPRSGDLSVYWYQQSLDQGLQFLIQYYNGEERAKGNILERFSAQQFPDLHSELNLSSLELGDSALYFCASSKAGVYNEQFFGPGTRLTVL.

The rearrangement joins TRBV15 to TRBJ1-2, with 9 bases matching TRBD1. Germline CDR1 is LNHNV and CDR2 is YYDKDF (reference sequence). CDR3 length: 15 amino acids. V shed 5 bases, J shed 5 bases, and the junction held 9 bases outside the gene matches. The CDR3 DNA follows: TGTGCCACCAGCCCAGGGACAGGGCAAGGGTATGGCTACACCTTC. Amino acid sequence: CATSPGTGQGYGYTF.

This chain joins TRBV6-1 and TRBJ1-1; maybe TRBD1 (5 bases). This CDR3 has 15 residues. The V end lost 3 bases, the J end lost 3 bases, and 14 bases lay between the germline ends. Per germline, CDR1 MNHNS and CDR2 SASEGT. The CDR3 loop reads CASSELLTGYTEAFF. For the CDR3, the DNA is TGTGCCAGCAGTGAGTTACTTACAGGTTACACTGAAGCTTTCTTT.